The 32 T cell receptor beta chains reported below all come from one sample, sequenced in a study of blood T cell repertoires in COVID-19. This table comes from immunoSEQ multiplex PCR, and its TCRdb copy is limited to in-frame clones, with some not included. The table shows approximately 57,000 clones, with approximately 78% occurring only once. Sequenced sample: peripheral blood. These receptors originate from a woman older than 75 with acute or convalescent COVID-19.

This chain uses TRBV9 with TRBJ2-3, with TRBD2 matching over 7 bases. CDR3 length: 15 amino acids. Trimming took 6 bases from V and 0 from J; bases not matched to a gene: 7. CDR1 and CDR2 from the germline V gene are SGDLS and YYNGEE. The CDR3 loop reads CASTPSGLSTDTQYF. As DNA, the CDR3 is TGTGCCAGCACCCCTAGCGGTCTTAGCACAGATACGCAGTATTTT.

V gene TRBV3-1 (or the pseudogene TRBV3-2) combines with J gene TRBJ1-1; no firm D call. The V end lost 2 bases, the J end lost 1 base, and 5 bases lay between the germline ends. The CDR3 length is 13 residues. Germline V gives CDR1 LGHDT, CDR2 YNNKEL (reference sequence). The CDR3 spells CASSQNRNTEAFF. CDR3 DNA sequence: TGTGCCAGCAGCCAAAACAGGAACACTGAAGCTTTCTTT.

V and J are TRBV6-5 and TRBJ1-1; possible D gene TRBD1, 5 bases. Trimming pared 8 bases from V and 0 bases from J, leaving 16 bases between. The CDR3 sequence is 15 residues long. Germline loops: CDR1 MNHEY, CDR2 SVGAGI. The CDR3 loop is CASGRDSALNTEAFF. CDR3 DNA: TGTGCCAGCGGAAGGGACTCGGCATTGAACACTGAAGCTTTCTTT.

This chain links TRBV28 with TRBJ1-4, with no clear D. This CDR3 comprises 16 residues. Germline CDR1 reads MDHEN; CDR2 reads SYDVKM. Trimming removed 7 bases at V and 0 bases at J, with 15 bases between. CDR3 loop: CASNQPEAATNEKLFF. DNA for the CDR3: TGTGCCAGCAATCAACCAGAGGCTGCAACTAATGAAAAACTGTTTTTT.

The J gene is TRBJ2-2, the V gene TRBV6-5; 10 bases map to TRBD2. V lost 10 bases to trimming and J lost 1 base; unmatched junction nucleotides: 6. Germline V gene sequence: CDR1 MNHEY, CDR2 SVGAGI. CDR3 length: 15 residues. Here the CDR3 reads CATLGLAENTGELFF. The CDR3 bases are TGTGCCACCTTAGGACTAGCGGAGAACACCGGGGAGCTGTTTTTT.

The chain combines TRBV10-1 with TRBJ1-1; TRBD1 matches at 8 bases. J was trimmed by 1 base and V by 1 base; bases with no gene match: 2. The CDR3 sequence is 15 residues long. Germline lookup yields CDR1 WNHNN and CDR2 SYGVQD (reference sequence). Here the CDR3 DNA reads TGCGCCAGCAGTGAGTACGGACAGGGGAACACTGAAGCTTTCTTT. The encoded protein is CASSEYGQGNTEAFF.

CDR3: CASVQGGLYGYTF. CDR3 DNA sequence: TGTGCCAGCGTGCAGGGAGGCCTCTATGGCTACACCTTC. V and J are TRBV6-6 and TRBJ1-2; tentatively, D is TRBD1 (5 bases). Trimming pared 8 bases from V and 4 bases from J, leaving 14 bases between. Germline CDR1 reads MNHNY; CDR2 reads SVGAGI (reference sequence). The CDR3 is 13 residues long.

J is TRBJ2-7 and V is TRBV10-3, with a possible D match to TRBD1 (6 bases). Deletions cut 6 bases from V and 4 bases from J, with 16 bases between. Germline V gene sequence: CDR1 ENHRY, CDR2 SYGVKD. The CDR3 sequence is 14 residues long. The CDR3 DNA follows: TGTGCCATCAGGGACCCGGACAGATCATACGAGCAGTACTTC. Residues: CAIRDPDRSYEQYF.

The chain couples TRBV2 to TRBJ2-2; D may be TRBD1 (5 bases). The length of the CDR3 is 14 residues. The germline V gene encodes CDR1 SNHLY and CDR2 FYNNEI. V dropped 6 bases and J dropped 6 bases, with 14 bases sitting between them. CDR3 in amino acids: CASSQGPPPGELFF. DNA of the CDR3: TGTGCCAGCAGCCAGGGCCCTCCCCCCGGGGAGCTGTTTTTT.

The rearrangement uses TRBV15 and TRBJ2-7, with D possibly TRBD2 on 6 matching bases. V lost 0 bases and J lost 0, with 12 bases in between. Germline CDR1 reads LNHNV; CDR2 reads YYDKDF (reference sequence). This CDR3 has 16 amino acids. This CDR3 reads CATSRDMGRSSYEQYF. The CDR3 DNA follows: TGTGCCACCAGCAGAGATATGGGGAGGAGCTCCTACGAGCAGTACTTC. Full variable domain (outside the CDR3, taken from reference TRBV15 and TRBJ2-7): DAMVIQNPRYQVTQFGKPVTLSCSQTLNHNVMYWYQQKSSQAPKLLFHYYDKDFNNEADTPDNFQSRRPNTSFCFLDIRSPGLGDTAMYLCATSRDMGRSSYEQYFGPGTRLTVT.

The chain uses TRBV7-3 and TRBJ1-1; no reliable D call. The CDR3 extends over 14 amino acids. V was pared by 0 bases and J by 1 base, with 6 bases between. Per germline, CDR1 SGHTA and CDR2 FQGTGA. In DNA, the CDR3 is TGTGCCAGCAGCTTAACCCCGGGGAACACTGAAGCTTTCTTT. Its protein product is CASSLTPGNTEAFF.

CDR3 region: CASSKDRRTNTGELFF. The CDR3 DNA follows: TGTGCCAGCAGTAAAGACAGGCGCACGAACACCGGGGAGCTGTTTTTT. The genes are TRBV6-6 and TRBJ2-2; possibly TRBD1 for D (6 bases). V shed 5 bases and J shed 0 bases, with 13 bases lying between them. The length of the CDR3 is 16 residues. Germline V gives CDR1 MNHNY, CDR2 SVGAGI (reference sequence).

This sequence joins TRBV19 and TRBJ1-5; no definite D call. Looked up from germline, CDR1 is LNHDA and CDR2 is SQIVND (reference sequence). The CDR3 is made up of 16 amino acids. V was trimmed by 4 bases and J by 4 bases, leaving 17 bases between them. Here the CDR3 DNA reads TGTGCCAGTAGTACCCACCTGGGAGGGCCAAATCAGCCCCAGCATTTT. Protein sequence: CASSTHLGGPNQPQHF.

The chain has TRBV28 and TRBJ2-4; a weak D match, TRBD1 (6 bases). The CDR3 has 14 residues. Germline CDR1 MDHEN, CDR2 SYDVKM. V shed 8 bases and J shed 1 base, with 12 bases lying between them. This chain's CDR3 is CASQGSVAKNIQYF. The CDR3 bases are TGTGCCAGCCAGGGGTCGGTTGCCAAAAACATTCAGTACTTC.

J is TRBJ2-3 and V is TRBV7-9; no firm D call. The germline gives CDR1 SEHNR, CDR2 FQNEAQ (reference sequence). CDR3 length equals 15 residues. V shed 3 bases and J shed 2 bases, with 12 bases lying between them. DNA for the CDR3: TGTGCCAGCAGCTTGAAACAGCCTTACACAGATACGCAGTATTTT. Translating gives CASSLKQPYTDTQYF.

The rearrangement links TRBV5-4 to TRBJ2-1; 13 nucleotides match TRBD2. The V gene's germline CDR1 is SGHNT and CDR2 YYREEE (reference sequence). J lost 8 bases, V lost 9 bases, and 11 bases had no gene match. CDR3 length equals 15 residues. CDR3 protein: CANHIRTSGRDEQFF. CDR3 bases: TGTGCCAACCACATACGAACTAGCGGGAGGGATGAGCAGTTCTTC.

This clone was counted once. This rearrangement joins TRBV11-2 to TRBJ1-1; 7 bases match TRBD1. This CDR3 has 12 amino acids. Germline assignment: CDR1 SGHAT and CDR2 FQNNGV. V lost 5 bases, J lost 8 bases, and 5 bases stayed unmatched. CDR3 sequence reads: CASSLQGVEAFF. In nucleotides, the CDR3 is TGTGCCAGCAGCCTCCAGGGGGTAGAAGCTTTCTTT.

V usage is TRBV10-2 and J usage is TRBJ2-1; tentative D call: TRBD1 (6 bases). CDR3 length equals 12 residues. Germline loops: CDR1 WSHSY, CDR2 SAAADI. V was shortened by 8 bases and J by 9 bases, with 14 bases between the two germline ends. The CDR3: CASQRGGAEQFF. DNA for the CDR3: TGCGCCAGCCAGAGAGGGGGTGCTGAGCAGTTCTTC.

The chain combines TRBV10-2 with TRBJ2-1, with TRBD2 matching 8 bases. Germline CDR1 is WSHSY and CDR2 is SAAADI. The ends lost 2 bases at V and 6 bases at J; junction bases unmatched: 12. The CDR3 loop spans 17 amino acids. For the CDR3, the DNA is TGCGCCAGCAGTGAGATAAGCGGGGGACTCACAACCAATGAGCAGTTCTTC. Translated, it gives CASSEISGGLTTNEQFF.

The chain links TRBV5-1 to TRBJ1-6, with TRBD1 as a possible D gene (6 bases). Germline V gene data show CDR1 as SGHRS and CDR2 as YFSETQ. Trimming left V 5 bases short and J 7 bases short, with 19 bases between. The CDR3 is 16 residues long. This chain's CDR3 is CASRQNRDNINSPLHF. The CDR3 DNA follows: TGCGCCAGCAGACAGAACCGGGACAATATAAATTCACCCCTCCACTTT.

This chain links TRBV10-2 with TRBJ2-3, with 8 bases that match TRBD2. The junction had 11 bases not matched to a gene; V was cut back by 2 bases and J by 4 bases. This CDR3 is 17 amino acids long. Looked up from germline, CDR1 is WSHSY and CDR2 is SAAADI. DNA for the CDR3: TGCGCCAGCAGTGAGACCCTTACAGCGGGAGTGGCAGATACGCAGTATTTT. It codes for CASSETLTAGVADTQYF.

The rearrangement links TRBV12-3 or TRBV12-4 to TRBJ1-2; D is undetermined. CDR3 size: 12 residues. V was trimmed by 6 bases and J by 0 bases, leaving 5 bases between them. The CDR3 region has the DNA TGTGCCAGCAGCGGTGCTAACTATGGCTACACCTTC. This sequence encodes CASSGANYGYTF.

The chain carries TRBV6-4 and TRBJ2-1; 11 bases align to TRBD1. CDR1 and CDR2 (germline): MRHNA, SNTAGT. V gave up 6 bases and J gave up 8 bases; unmatched junction bases: 9. The CDR3 has 15 amino acids. CDR3 DNA sequence: TGTGCCAGCAGCCACGGGACAGGGGGAAAGTATGAGCAGTTCTTC. This encodes CASSHGTGGKYEQFF.

This sequence joins TRBV5-4 and TRBJ2-3; tentatively, D is TRBD2 (7 bases). CDR3 length equals 14 residues. With 4 bases removed from V and 5 bases from J, the gap between germline ends came to 14 bases. From germline, CDR1 is SGHNT and CDR2 YYREEE (reference sequence). CDR3 protein: CASSVGGVGDTQYF. The CDR3 DNA sequence: TGTGCCAGCAGCGTAGGGGGGGTTGGAGATACGCAGTATTTT.

V gene TRBV9 combines with J gene TRBJ1-3, with TRBD1 identical over 8 bases. Germline V CDR1 and CDR2: SGDLS, YYNGEE. The V and J ends lost 3 bases and 2 bases, in that order; junction bases with no gene match: 1. This CDR3 comprises 14 residues. CDR3 bases: TGTGCCAGCAGCGGACAGGGGCCTGGAAACACCATATATTTT. Residues: CASSGQGPGNTIYF.

The chain is built from TRBV11-2 and TRBJ1-4, with 7 positions matching TRBD1. The J segment lost 4 bases and the V segment lost 5 bases, leaving 10 bases of the junction unmatched. CDR3 size: 16 residues. Germline values: CDR1 SGHAT, CDR2 FQNNGV. CDR3 bases: TGTGCCAGCAGCCCCGGACAGGCGGCCTTTAATGAAAAACTGTTTTTT. It yields the protein CASSPGQAAFNEKLFF.

The chain employs TRBV19 and TRBJ2-4, with TRBD2 identical over 8 bases. This CDR3 comprises 13 residues. CDR1 is LNHDA and CDR2 is SQIVND in the germline V gene (reference sequence). Germline trimming cut 8 bases from V and 3 bases from J; bases unmatched to any gene: 3. This CDR3 reads CASAGGGKNIQYF. CDR3 bases: TGTGCCAGTGCCGGGGGGGGCAAAAACATTCAGTACTTC.

This sequence joins TRBV7-9 and TRBJ2-1; D remains unclear. Per germline, CDR1 SEHNR and CDR2 FQNEAQ (reference sequence). Trimming removed 6 bases from V and 5 bases from J, with 8 bases in between. The CDR3 totals 12 residues. As DNA, the CDR3 is TGTGCCAGCAGACAGATGAACAATGAGCAGTTCTTC. Translated: CASRQMNNEQFF.

V usage is TRBV2 and J usage is TRBJ2-5; a weak D match, TRBD2 (5 bases). The CDR3 spans 15 residues. Germline V gives CDR1 SNHLY, CDR2 FYNNEI. The V and J ends lost 4 bases and 3 bases respectively, with 15 bases between them. The DNA of the CDR3 is TGTGCCAGCAGTGTCCAGCGGTCGTACGAAGAGACCCAGTACTTC. Translation gives CASSVQRSYEETQYF.

The chain couples TRBV5-1 to TRBJ1-2; 7 nucleotides match TRBD1. Germline V gene sequence: CDR1 SGHRS, CDR2 YFSETQ. The CDR3 has 14 amino acids. Germline trimming cut 0 bases from V and 4 bases from J; bases unmatched to any gene: 3. CDR3 DNA: TGCGCCAGCAGCTTGGAAGGGACAGCCTATGGCTACACCTTC. It encodes CASSLEGTAYGYTF.

The CDR3 loop reads CASGLGTVRSYGYTF. DNA for the CDR3: TGTGCTAGTGGTTTGGGAACGGTCCGCTCCTATGGCTACACCTTC. This rearrangement joins TRBV12-5 to TRBJ1-2; D is undetermined. Germline V gene sequence: CDR1 LGHNT, CDR2 FRNRAP. This CDR3 has 15 residues. V shed 1 base and J shed 4 bases, with 13 bases lying between them.

The rearrangement joins TRBV3-1 (or the pseudogene TRBV3-2) to TRBJ2-5; 9 bases agree with TRBD1. The CDR3 loop spans 14 amino acids. The V gene end was trimmed by 6 bases and the J gene end by 5 bases; junction bases not matched to a gene: 7. Per the germline V gene, CDR1 is LGHDT and CDR2 is YNNKEL (reference sequence). In DNA, the CDR3 is TGTGCCAGCAGACTCACAGGGGGCGAGGAGACCCAGTACTTC. It specifies CASRLTGGEETQYF.